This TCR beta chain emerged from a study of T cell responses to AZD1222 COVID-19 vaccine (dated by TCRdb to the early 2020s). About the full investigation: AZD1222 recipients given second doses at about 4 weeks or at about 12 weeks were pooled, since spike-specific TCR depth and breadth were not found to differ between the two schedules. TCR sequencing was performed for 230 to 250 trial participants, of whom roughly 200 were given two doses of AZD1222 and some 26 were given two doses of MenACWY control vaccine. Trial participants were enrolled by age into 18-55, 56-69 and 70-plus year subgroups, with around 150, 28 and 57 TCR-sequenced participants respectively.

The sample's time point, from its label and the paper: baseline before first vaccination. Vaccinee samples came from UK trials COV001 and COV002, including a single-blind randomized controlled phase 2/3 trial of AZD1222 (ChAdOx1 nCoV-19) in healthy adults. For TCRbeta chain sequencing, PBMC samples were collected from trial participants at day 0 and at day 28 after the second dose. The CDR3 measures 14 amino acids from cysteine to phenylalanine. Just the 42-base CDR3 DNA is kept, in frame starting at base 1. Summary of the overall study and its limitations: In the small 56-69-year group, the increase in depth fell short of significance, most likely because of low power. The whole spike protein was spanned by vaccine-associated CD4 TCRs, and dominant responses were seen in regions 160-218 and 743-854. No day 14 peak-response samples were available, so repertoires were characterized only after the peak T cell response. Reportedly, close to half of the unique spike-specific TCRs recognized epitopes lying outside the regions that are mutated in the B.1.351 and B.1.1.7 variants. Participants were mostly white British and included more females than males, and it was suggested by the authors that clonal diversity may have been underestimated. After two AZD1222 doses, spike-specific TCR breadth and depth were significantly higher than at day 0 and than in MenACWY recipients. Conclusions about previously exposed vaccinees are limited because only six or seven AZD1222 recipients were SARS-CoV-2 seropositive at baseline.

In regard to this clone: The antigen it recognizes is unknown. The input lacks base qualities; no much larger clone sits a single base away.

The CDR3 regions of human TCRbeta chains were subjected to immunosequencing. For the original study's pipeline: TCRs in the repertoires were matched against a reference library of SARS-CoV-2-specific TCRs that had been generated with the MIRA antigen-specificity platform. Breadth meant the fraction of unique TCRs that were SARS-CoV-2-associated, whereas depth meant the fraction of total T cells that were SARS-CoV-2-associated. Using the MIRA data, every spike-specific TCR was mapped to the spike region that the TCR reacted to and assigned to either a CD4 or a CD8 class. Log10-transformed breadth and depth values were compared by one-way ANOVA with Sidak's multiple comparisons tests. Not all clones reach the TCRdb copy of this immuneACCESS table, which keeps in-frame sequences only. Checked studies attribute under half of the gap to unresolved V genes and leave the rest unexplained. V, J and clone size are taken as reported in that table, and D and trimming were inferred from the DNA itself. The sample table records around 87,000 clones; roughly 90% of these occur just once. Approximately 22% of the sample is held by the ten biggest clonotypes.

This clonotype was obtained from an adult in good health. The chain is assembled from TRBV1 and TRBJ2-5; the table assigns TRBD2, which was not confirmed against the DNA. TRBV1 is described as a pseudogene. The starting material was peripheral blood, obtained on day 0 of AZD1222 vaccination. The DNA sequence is TGCACCAGCAGCCAAGTGACTCGGGAGGAGACCCAGTACTTC. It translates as CTSSQVTREETQYF.